The 12 T cell receptor beta chains below all came from one sample that was sequenced in a study of blood T cell repertoires in COVID-19 (dated by TCRdb to about 2020). The library was produced with the immunoSEQ multiplex PCR assay. The clones in this table, taken by TCRdb from immuneACCESS, are in-frame only. Not every clone is retained; where verified, under half of the shortfall comes from an unresolved V gene, and the cause of the rest is unknown. Counted in this sample were about 420,000 clones; around 90% of them appeared once. Of the sample, 0.75% to 0.85% falls within the top ten clones. Input material: peripheral blood. Source of these receptors: a man in his late teens or twenties with COVID-19, enrolled during active disease.

As regards this clone: One end of the junction fails to match germline, which may point to a read error. V gene TRBV27 combines with J gene TRBJ1-1; 7 bases agree with TRBD1. Germline lookup yields CDR1 MNHEY and CDR2 SMNVEV (reference sequence). CDR3 length: 12 amino acids. CDR3 sequence (DNA): TGTGCCAGCAGGCAAGTTCGGGACAGCCTAATTTTT. Translation gives CASRQVRDSLIF.

The rearrangement uses TRBV5-4 and TRBJ2-2, with 9 bases identical to TRBD1. Trimming cost V 4 bases and J 6 bases; bases outside gene matches: 4. Germline V gene data show CDR1 as SGHNT and CDR2 as YYREEE (reference sequence). This CDR3 spans 14 amino acids. The CDR3 DNA is TGTGCCAGCAGCGACCGACAGGGGGCCGGGGAGCTGTTTTTT. Its translation is CASSDRQGAGELFF.

The chain joins TRBV5-5 to TRBJ1-1; TRBD1 matches 10 bases. Germline CDR1 reads SGHKS; CDR2 reads YYEKEE (reference sequence). The CDR3 has 17 amino acids. The V gene end was trimmed by 1 base and the J gene end by 3 bases; junction bases not matched to a gene: 9. CDR3 coding DNA: TGTGCCAGCAGCTTGAGTGGACAGGGGGTTGGGTACACTGAAGCTTTCTTT. Translation: CASSLSGQGVGYTEAFF.

V gene TRBV27 combines with J gene TRBJ2-7, with TRBD1 matching 7 bases. The V gene end was trimmed by 5 bases and the J gene end by 2 bases; junction bases not matched to a gene: 6. This CDR3 is built from 14 residues. Germline assignment: CDR1 MNHEY and CDR2 SMNVEV (reference sequence). CDR3 DNA sequence: TGTGCCAGCAGTCCGCCGGGACAGCCCTACGAGCAGTACTTC. Its protein is CASSPPGQPYEQYF.

V and J are TRBV7-9 and TRBJ2-1, with TRBD2 identical over 8 bases. Germline V gene lookup returns CDR1 SEHNR and CDR2 FQNEAQ (reference sequence). This CDR3 contains 15 residues. Losses at the gene ends were 6 bases for V and 8 bases for J; bases not matched to a gene: 12. The DNA for the CDR3 is TGTGCCAGCAGGTCGGGAGGGGGATTGGTTTATGAGCAGTTCTTC. It yields the protein CASRSGGGLVYEQFF.

A single count supports this clone. The chain joins TRBV4-1 to TRBJ1-6, with TRBD1 matching over 7 bases. The J segment lost 6 bases and the V segment lost 1 base, leaving 9 bases of the junction unmatched. Germline lookup yields CDR1 MGHRA and CDR2 YSYEKL. The CDR3 has 17 residues. The CDR3 region has the DNA TGCGCCAGCAGCCAAGGTTTACAGGGGAGTAGTAATTCACCCCTCCACTTT. This gives the protein CASSQGLQGSSNSPLHF.

This clone was found once. The J gene is TRBJ2-2, the V gene TRBV5-1, with D perhaps matching TRBD2 (5 bases). Germline CDR1 is SGHRS and CDR2 is YFSETQ. This CDR3 region has 16 residues. Trimming shortened V by 2 bases and J by 4 bases, and 15 bases separated the two germline ends. The CDR3 reads CASSFSRQDFTGELFF. The CDR3 nucleotides read TGCGCCAGCAGCTTCTCCCGGCAGGACTTCACCGGGGAGCTGTTTTTT.

This chain connects TRBV10-3 to TRBJ1-5; D is possibly TRBD1 (6 bases). V gave up 7 bases and J gave up 4 bases, with 11 bases separating them. This CDR3 region has 13 residues. The germline V gene has CDR1 ENHRY and CDR2 SYGVKD. This CDR3 is CAIKGDGNQPQHF. CDR3 nucleotides: TGTGCCATCAAGGGGGACGGTAATCAGCCCCAGCATTTT.

The V call is TRBV11-3, the J call TRBJ2-1; TRBD2 aligns across 8 bases. The CDR3 consists of 16 residues. From germline, CDR1 is SGHNT and CDR2 YENEEA. J was trimmed by 3 bases and V by 5 bases; bases with no gene match: 9. The CDR3 protein is CASSIDKAGDYNEQFF. In nucleotides, the CDR3 is TGTGCCAGCAGCATCGATAAAGCGGGGGACTACAATGAGCAGTTCTTC.

The rearrangement links TRBV7-2 to TRBJ1-5; D remains unclear. This CDR3 is 15 amino acids long. Trimming cost V 1 base and J 0 bases, with 7 bases left between them. Germline V gene data show CDR1 as SGHTA and CDR2 as FQGNSA. CDR3 sequence: CASSLGQYSNQPQHF. CDR3 DNA sequence: TGTGCCAGCAGCTTAGGGCAGTATAGCAATCAGCCCCAGCATTTT.

The rearrangement links TRBV18 to TRBJ2-7; 10 positions agree with TRBD1. Germline CDR1 is KGHSH and CDR2 is LQKENI. The V segment lost 4 bases and the J segment 2 bases; nucleotides outside the gene matches: 2. The CDR3 extends over 14 amino acids. The CDR3 DNA reads TGTGCCAGCTCACTTGGGACAGGGGCCTACGAGCAGTACTTC. As protein: CASSLGTGAYEQYF.

This clone was counted once. This chain links TRBV6-2 or TRBV6-3 with TRBJ1-2; D not certain. This CDR3 comprises 12 residues. Trimming cost V 2 bases and J 1 base, with 2 bases left between them. Germline assignment: CDR1 MNHEY and CDR2 SVGEGT. As DNA, the CDR3 is TGTGCCAGCAGTTACCTTAACTATGGCTACACCTTC. It yields the protein CASSYLNYGYTF.